This T cell receptor beta chain is drawn from a study of blood T cell repertoires in COVID-19. The CDR3 consists of 16 residues. Germline CDR1 MNHEY, CDR2 SMNVEV (reference sequence). Trimming took off 7 bases at V and 4 bases at J, with 20 bases between the two ends. This clone was counted once. Per the original data handling: Estimation of nucleated cell counts was performed using reference gene primer amplification. The table came from immunoSEQ multiplex PCR; TCRdb's copy has only in-frame clones and leaves some out. The DNA gave D and trimming, while V, J and clone size come from that table. This table has a few hundred thousand clones, 88% appearing once.

The V gene is TRBV27, the J gene TRBJ1-3; possibly TRBD1 for D (5 bases). This TCR was sampled from a woman aged 40 to 50 who had been exposed to COVID-19. Sequenced input: PBMCs or T cells enriched from blood (not recorded which). CDR3 amino acids: CASTQRQSRQGNTIYF. The CDR3, as DNA: TGTGCCAGCACGCAAAGACAGTCTAGACAAGGAAACACCATATATTTT.